This is a list of T cell receptor beta chains from one sample in a study of shared clonotypes between healthy human individuals. TCRdb's copy holds only in-frame clones and misses some; the assay was immunoSEQ multiplex PCR. The table includes about 1 million clones, more than 60% detected once. The sequencing sample was made of memory CD4+ T cells sorted from blood. The origin of the receptors is a man aged 18 to 35 in good health. The CDR3 runs from the conserved cysteine through the conserved F or W. D genes are given only for firm matches. The listing skips clone size in some rows; elsewhere it reads once, few, many or a size class.

TRBV19	TRBJ1-5	-	once	CASTKRGEQPQHF	TGTGCCAGTACCAAGAGGGGGGAGCAGCCCCAGCATTTT
TRBV6-5	TRBJ1-1	-	-	CASSYRGVYTEAFF	TGTGCCAGCAGTTACCGGGGGGTTTATACTGAAGCTTTCTTT
TRBV2	TRBJ2-1	-	-	CASSEVREEQFF	TGTGCCAGCAGTGAAGTCAGGGAAGAGCAGTTCTTC
TRBV11-2	TRBJ2-7	TRBD1	few	CASSTRQGSSEQYF	TGTGCCAGCAGCACCCGACAGGGTTCAAGCGAGCAGTACTTC
TRBV28	TRBJ2-3	-	-	CASSDTDTQYF	TGTGCCAGCAGCGACACAGATACGCAGTATTTT
TRBV6-6	TRBJ2-7	-	once	CASRGDARYEQYF	TGTGCCAGCAGAGGGGACGCCCGCTACGAGCAGTACTTC
TRBV7-8	TRBJ1-5	-	-	CASSFTAQTQHF	TGTGCCAGCAGCTTTACAGCTCAGACCCAGCATTTT
TRBV7-8	TRBJ1-5	-	-	CASSLGGALDGNQPQHF	TGTGCCAGCAGCTTAGGCGGGGCCCTGGACGGCAATCAGCCCCAGCATTTT
TRBV2	TRBJ1-3	-	-	CASRYREENTIYF	TGTGCCAGCAGATACAGGGAAGAAAACACCATATATTTT
TRBV11-2	TRBJ2-1	TRBD1	-	CASSSRDRVYNEQFF	TGTGCCAGCAGCAGCCGGGACAGGGTCTACAATGAGCAGTTCTTC
TRBV10-1	TRBJ2-3	-	-	CASSEDRRKDTQYF	TGCGCCAGCAGTGAGGACAGGAGGAAGGATACGCAGTATTTT
TRBV5-4	TRBJ2-3	-	few	CASSLGQKGGSTDTQYF	TGTGCCAGCAGCTTGGGCCAAAAGGGGGGTAGCACAGATACGCAGTATTTT
TRBV18	TRBJ2-7	-	-	CASSPLGGEQYF	TGTGCCAGCTCACCGCTAGGTGGAGAGCAGTACTTC
TRBV11-2	TRBJ2-1	-	-	CASSPQGHLNEQFF	TGTGCCAGCAGCCCCCAGGGCCATCTAAATGAGCAGTTCTTC
TRBV28	TRBJ2-3	TRBD1	-	CASSPGTGHTDTQYF	TGTGCCAGCAGTCCCGGGACAGGGCACACAGATACGCAGTATTTT
TRBV6-5	TRBJ1-1	-	-	CASSPGLKGTEAFF	TGTGCCAGTTCCCCTGGTCTAAAGGGGACTGAAGCTTTCTTT
TRBV18	TRBJ2-2	-	-	CASSRDLNTGELFF	TGTGCCAGCTCAAGGGATTTGAACACCGGGGAGCTGTTTTTT
TRBV2	TRBJ1-2	-	many	CASSVAGEGDGYTF	TGTGCCAGCAGTGTGGCAGGGGAGGGGGATGGCTACACCTTC
TRBV5-4	TRBJ2-2	-	-	CASGEGPAGELFF	TGTGCCAGCGGCGAAGGGCCCGCCGGGGAGCTGTTTTTT
TRBV27	TRBJ1-4	-	-	CASSSREGEKLFF	TGTGCCAGCAGTTCCAGGGAGGGTGAAAAACTGTTTTTT
TRBV5-1	TRBJ1-3	-	few	CASSLGAEASGNTIYF	TGCGCCAGCAGCTTGGGGGCAGAAGCCTCTGGAAACACCATATATTTT
TRBV7-2	TRBJ2-5	TRBD2	-	CASSLQRGWATQYF	TGTGCCAGCAGCCTACAGCGGGGTTGGGCGACCCAGTACTTC
TRBV2	TRBJ2-2	TRBD2	once	CASSPIAGATGELFF	TGTGCCAGCAGTCCGATAGCGGGGGCCACCGGGGAGCTGTTTTTT
TRBV30	TRBJ2-5	-	-	CAWSVPGGSGTQYF	TGTGCCTGGAGTGTACCTGGGGGTTCGGGGACCCAGTACTTC
TRBV2	TRBJ2-1	-	-	CASSEGRDAANEQFF	TGTGCCAGCAGTGAAGGCAGGGACGCGGCCAATGAGCAGTTCTTC
TRBV30	TRBJ1-2	-	-	CAWSVRNLAYYGYTF	TGTGCCTGGAGTGTACGAAATCTGGCTTACTATGGCTACACCTTC
TRBV18	TRBJ1-2	-	few	CASSPPAGSNYGYTF	TGTGCCAGCTCACCCCCGGCCGGTTCTAACTATGGCTACACCTTC
TRBV2	TRBJ1-1	-	-	CASKQSMNTEAFF	TGTGCCAGCAAACAGTCCATGAACACTGAAGCTTTCTTT
TRBV30	TRBJ2-5	-	-	CAWSPGVGQQETQYF	TGTGCCTGGAGCCCAGGGGTCGGACAGCAAGAGACCCAGTACTTC
TRBV2	TRBJ2-3	-	-	CASSSLRGTDTQYF	TGTGCCAGCAGTTCCCTACGGGGGACAGATACGCAGTATTTT
TRBV19	TRBJ1-1	-	-	CASSMNSGRGNTEAFF	TGTGCCAGTAGTATGAATAGCGGCAGGGGTAACACTGAAGCTTTCTTT